This T cell receptor beta chain was captured by sequencing in a study of T cell responses to AZD1222 COVID-19 vaccine. The table came from immunoSEQ multiplex PCR; TCRdb's copy has only in-frame clones and leaves some out. The table has 150,000 to 200,000 clones, about 91% seen once. This CDR3 is built from 13 residues. Per germline, CDR1 ENHRY and CDR2 SYGVKD. Trimming stripped 7 bases from V and 3 bases from J, with 12 bases between. Specimen: peripheral blood, collected on day 0 of AZD1222 vaccination. The clonotype originates from an adult in good health. The chain joins TRBV10-3 to TRBJ1-1; D gene unclear. The CDR3 coding sequence is TGTGCCATCAAGGTCTTGGAGGACACTGAAGCTTTCTTT. This translates into CAIKVLEDTEAFF.